These 30 T cell receptor beta chains originate from one sample sequenced in a study of naive and memory T cell subsets. Adult healthy volunteers gave 2.5 ml peripheral blood for whole-blood RNA. Alpha and beta constant region primers primed reverse transcription for blood and skin samples. TCRdb itself ran the 5' RACE reads through MiXCR, one entry per CDR3 protein. Of tens of thousands of distinct CDR3 sequences listed, roughly 4.1% are singletons. The receptors shown here come from a male donor in good health.

This clonotype was seen at least ten times. The chain employs TRBV2 and TRBJ2-7; 7 positions agree with TRBD1. V was clipped by 6 bases and J by 2 bases; unmatched bases: 13. CDR1 is SNHLY and CDR2 is FYNNEI in the germline V gene. CDR3 size: 16 residues. The CDR3 bases are TGTGCCAGCAGCGGTACACAGGGGTGGCCTACCTACGAGCAGTACTTC. Encoded protein: CASSGTQGWPTYEQYF.

The sample holds many counts of this clonotype. The rearrangement uses TRBV29-1 and TRBJ2-5; D possibly corresponds to TRBD2 (6 bases). Trimming removed 2 bases at V and 4 bases at J, with 8 bases between. This CDR3 is 12 amino acids long. Germline V CDR1 and CDR2: SQVTM, ANQGSEA. DNA of the CDR3: TGCAGCGTTGAATACGGGGGAGAGACCCAGTACTTC. Its protein is CSVEYGGETQYF.

This clonotype was picked up many times. The chain is built from TRBV11-2 and TRBJ1-1; D is unclear. The germline V gene encodes CDR1 SGHAT and CDR2 FQNNGV. The CDR3 consists of 16 residues. V lost 3 bases, J lost 0 bases, and 14 bases lay in between. CDR3 sequence reads: CASSFRRTAMNTEAFF. CDR3 DNA sequence: TGTGCCAGCAGCTTTCGTCGGACGGCGATGAACACTGAAGCTTTCTTT.

This clonotype was detected ten times or more. The chain recombines TRBV6-4 with TRBJ2-3; TRBD2 agrees at 10 bases. With 3 bases clipped from V and 4 bases from J, the junction kept 4 bases outside the gene matches. Germline-derived CDR1 and CDR2 are MRHNA and SNTAGT. The CDR3 totals 15 residues. The DNA for the CDR3 is TGTGCCAGCAGTGAAGGGCTAGCGGGAGCAGATACGCAGTATTTT. Encoded protein: CASSEGLAGADTQYF.

This clonotype is medium-sized (0.01 to 0.1%) in the sample. The V gene is TRBV6-2 or TRBV6-3, the J gene TRBJ2-1; the match to TRBD1 covers 7 bases. The V and J ends lost 4 bases and 0 bases, in that order; junction bases with no gene match: 0. Germline CDR1 MNHEY, CDR2 SVGEGT. This CDR3 is built from 14 residues. CDR3 region: CASSWDSSYNEQFF. CDR3 sequence (DNA): TGTGCCAGCAGTTGGGACAGCTCCTACAATGAGCAGTTCTTC.

This clonotype was counted ten times or more. The rearrangement links TRBV12-5 to TRBJ2-1, with D perhaps TRBD1 (5 bases). The CDR3 runs to 11 residues. Trimming pared 6 bases from V and 9 bases from J, leaving 9 bases between. Germline V lookup: CDR1 LGHNT, CDR2 FRNRAP. The CDR3 DNA reads TGTGCTAGTGGCCAGGGCTCTGAGCAGTTCTTC. This sequence encodes CASGQGSEQFF.

This clonotype was found many times. The chain recombines TRBV6-1 with TRBJ1-4; TRBD1 might be the D (5 bases). CDR1 and CDR2 (germline): MNHNS, SASEGT. The CDR3 length is 13 residues. The ends were cut back, 7 bases at V and 8 bases at J, with 14 bases in the middle. DNA for the CDR3: TGTGCCAGCACATCAGGGATAGGAGAAAAACTGTTTTTT. Its protein is CASTSGIGEKLFF.

This clonotype appeared many times. CDR3 amino acids: CASSEGRQEAFF. For the CDR3, the DNA is TGCGCCAGCAGCGAAGGACGGCAAGAAGCTTTCTTT. The chain recombines TRBV5-1 with TRBJ1-1; D not certain. Trimming removed 4 bases at V and 8 bases at J, with 12 bases between. The germline CDR1 and CDR2 sequences are SGHRS and YFSETQ. The CDR3 is made up of 12 amino acids.

This clonotype was seen at least ten times. The gene calls are TRBV7-2 and TRBJ2-1, with 7 nucleotides matching TRBD2. Germline CDR1 SGHTA, CDR2 FQGNSA. After removal of 1 base from V and 2 bases from J, the junction contained 17 bases not matched to a gene. The CDR3 has 20 amino acids. The CDR3 region has the DNA TGTGCCAGCAGCTTAGTGGGTCACGCGGGAGCTGGTAACACCTACAATGAGCAGTTCTTC. Protein sequence: CASSLVGHAGAGNTYNEQFF.

This clonotype was counted ten times or more. CDR3 nucleotides: TGCGCCAGCAGCCCCGACGGGGCTAGCGGGGGGCGGGAGCAGTACTTC. Translated, it gives CASSPDGASGGREQYF. The chain employs TRBV5-1 and TRBJ2-7, with 11 bases matching TRBD2. V lost 4 bases, J lost 7 bases, and 13 bases stayed unmatched. Germline V lookup: CDR1 SGHRS, CDR2 YFSETQ. This CDR3 is 16 amino acids long.

This clonotype was detected many times. The J gene is TRBJ2-3, the V gene TRBV29-1; D is perhaps TRBD1 or TRBD2 (5 bases each). The ends were cut back, 6 bases at V and 2 bases at J, with 12 bases in the middle. The V gene's germline CDR1 is SQVTM and CDR2 ANQGSEA. The length of the CDR3 is 13 residues. The CDR3 bases are TGCAGCGTAGACAGCGGCCTCACAGATACGCAGTATTTT. Its protein is CSVDSGLTDTQYF.

This clonotype was picked up many times. CDR3 residues: CASSVDGGSGANVLTF. The DNA for the CDR3 is TGTGCCAGCAGCGTAGATGGGGGCTCTGGGGCCAACGTCCTGACTTTC. This chain joins TRBV9 and TRBJ2-6; the D gene could be TRBD1 or TRBD2 (5 bases each). Trimming shortened V by 0 bases and J by 0 bases, and 7 bases separated the two germline ends. Germline V gene lookup returns CDR1 SGDLS and CDR2 YYNGEE. The CDR3 is 16 amino acids.

This clonotype was observed many times. The chain recombines TRBV24-1 with TRBJ1-5, with 8 positions matching TRBD1. Germline V gives CDR1 KGHDR, CDR2 SFDVKD. The CDR3 runs 15 residues. The V gene end was trimmed by 4 bases and the J gene end by 5 bases; junction bases not matched to a gene: 6. The CDR3 sequence: CATSESRGLDQPQHF. The CDR3 region has the DNA TGTGCCACCAGTGAGTCCAGGGGGCTCGATCAGCCCCAGCATTTT.

The sample holds many counts of this clonotype. J is TRBJ2-5 and V is TRBV5-1; 10 bases match TRBD2. Unmatched junction bases numbered 14, after V lost 3 bases and J lost 6 bases. Germline V gene data show CDR1 as SGHRS and CDR2 as YFSETQ. This CDR3 spans 17 amino acids. CDR3 DNA sequence: TGCGCCAGCAGCTCCCCGGGGGAGCGGGGGGGCCGAAAGACCCAGTACTTC. This gives the protein CASSSPGERGGRKTQYF.

There are many counts of this clonotype. The V gene is TRBV29-1, the J gene TRBJ2-2; D remains ambiguous. The ends were cut back, 4 bases at V and 6 bases at J, with 9 bases in the middle. CDR3 size: 12 residues. The germline CDR1 and CDR2 sequences are SQVTM and ANQGSEA. The CDR3 is CSVVRTAGELFF. CDR3 DNA: TGCAGCGTTGTTCGCACCGCCGGGGAGCTGTTTTTT.

Many counts were recorded for this clonotype. V gene TRBV12-3 or TRBV12-4 combines with J gene TRBJ1-5; TRBD1 aligns across 11 bases. The CDR3 is made up of 16 amino acids. The ends lost 5 bases at V and 7 bases at J; junction bases unmatched: 10. The CDR3 here is CASSRTGGAGKQPQHF. The CDR3 DNA reads as TGTGCCAGCAGTCGGACAGGGGGCGCGGGGAAGCAGCCCCAGCATTTT.

This clonotype was counted at least ten times. V usage is TRBV19 and J usage is TRBJ1-5, with 7 bases lining up with TRBD1. V shed 1 base, J shed 16 bases, and the junction held 10 bases outside the gene matches. This CDR3 contains 13 residues. CDR1 LNHDA and CDR2 SQIVND come from the germline V gene (reference sequence). CDR3 region: CASSIGGTEVQHF. Here the CDR3 DNA reads TGTGCCAGTAGTATAGGGGGGACAGAGGTTCAACATTTT.

This clonotype is classed as medium-sized. The chain has TRBV5-5 and TRBJ2-1, with TRBD1 matching 7 bases. There are 16 residues in the CDR3. The V gene's germline CDR1 is SGHKS and CDR2 YYEKEE (reference sequence). V gave up 0 bases and J gave up 1 base; unmatched junction bases: 4. The CDR3 DNA reads as TGTGCCAGCAGCTTGGAGGGGGCTAAGTCCTACAATGAGCAGTTCTTC. Translation gives CASSLEGAKSYNEQFF.

This clonotype was counted ten times or more. The V and J genes are TRBV5-5 and TRBJ2-7, with D possibly TRBD2 on 5 matching bases. The CDR3 is 14 residues long. The germline gives CDR1 SGHKS, CDR2 YYEKEE (reference sequence). Trimming left V 1 base short and J 3 bases short, with 11 bases between. The CDR3 is CASSLSPEGYEQYF. In DNA, the CDR3 is TGTGCCAGCAGCTTGTCGCCAGAGGGCTACGAGCAGTACTTC.

This clonotype was observed at least ten times. The rearrangement joins TRBV2 to TRBJ2-2; 13 nucleotides align to TRBD2. The CDR3 has 20 amino acids. Unmatched junction bases numbered 13, after V lost 6 bases and J lost 0 bases. In germline, CDR1 is SNHLY, CDR2 FYNNEI. The CDR3 protein is CASRGRLAGGHTPNTGELFF. CDR3 in DNA: TGTGCCAGCAGGGGACGACTAGCGGGGGGCCATACCCCGAACACCGGGGAGCTGTTTTTT.

Ten or more counts support this clonotype. The rearrangement links TRBV29-1 to TRBJ1-1; 8 bases are shared with TRBD1. The junction had 1 base not matched to a gene; V was cut back by 4 bases and J by 0 bases. The CDR3 runs to 13 residues. CDR1 and CDR2 from the germline V gene are SQVTM and ANQGSEA. The CDR3 protein is CSVAGGMNTEAFF. CDR3 nucleotides: TGCAGCGTTGCAGGGGGCATGAACACTGAAGCTTTCTTT.

This clonotype was observed at least ten times. The chain employs TRBV29-1 and TRBJ2-7; TRBD1 agrees at 11 bases. CDR1 and CDR2 (germline): SQVTM, ANQGSEA. The length of the CDR3 is 14 residues. The junction had 9 bases not matched to a gene; V was cut back by 6 bases and J by 5 bases. The CDR3 sequence is CSVRPRTGGDEQYF. The CDR3 nucleotides are TGCAGCGTCAGACCTCGGACAGGGGGCGACGAGCAGTACTTC.

This clonotype came up a few times. A much bigger clone sits one base away, suggesting this may be a read error. This chain connects TRBV27 to TRBJ1-2; D might be TRBD1 (5 bases). Trimming took off 5 bases at V and 13 bases at J, with 11 bases between the two ends. CDR3 length: 10 residues. Germline loops: CDR1 MNHEY, CDR2 SMNVEV (reference sequence). The DNA for the CDR3 is TGTGCCAGCAGTCGGGAGGGACCCACCTTC. This codes for CASSREGPTF.

This clonotype was seen ten or more times. The chain couples TRBV3-1 to TRBJ2-1; 11 bases are a match to TRBD1. V trimming: 2 bases; J trimming: 2 bases; junction bases outside the gene matches: 5. Germline V gives CDR1 LGHDT, CDR2 YNNKEL (reference sequence). This CDR3 has 17 residues. The CDR3 here is CASSQPTGQGAYNEQFF. The CDR3 DNA is TGTGCCAGCAGCCAACCAACGGGACAGGGGGCCTACAATGAGCAGTTCTTC.

This clonotype was recorded many times. The chain employs TRBV12-3 or TRBV12-4 and TRBJ2-5; D gene ambiguous. CDR3 length equals 11 residues. V was shortened by 6 bases and J by 5 bases, with 7 bases between the two germline ends. The CDR3 is CASSRGETQYF. CDR3 nucleotides: TGTGCCAGCAGCCGTGGGGAGACCCAGTACTTC.

In its sample, this clonotype was seen a few times. A much larger clone lies one base from this, so it may be a read error. The V and J genes are TRBV5-6 and TRBJ1-6, with 7 bases matching TRBD1. From germline, CDR1 is SGHDT and CDR2 YYEEEE. There are 16 residues in the CDR3. CDR3 in DNA: TGTGCCAGCAGCTCGAAACAGGGGTACTATAATTCACCCCTCAACTTT. Protein: CASSSKQGYYNSPLNF.

There are many counts of this clonotype. The rearrangement joins TRBV6-5 to TRBJ1-2; the D is unclear. Germline loops: CDR1 MNHEY, CDR2 SVGAGI. This CDR3 spans 14 amino acids. Trimming took 6 bases from V and 0 from J, leaving 11 bases between them. The CDR3 DNA reads TGTGCCAGCAGCCGGACGGATTCTAACTATGGCTACACCTTC. Its protein is CASSRTDSNYGYTF.

This clonotype was seen repeatedly, ten times or more. The chain combines TRBV12-3 or TRBV12-4 with TRBJ1-5; TRBD1 is a possible D gene (6 bases). The CDR3 is made up of 13 amino acids. V shed 6 bases and J shed 5 bases, with 11 bases lying between them. CDR3 sequence: CASRYREDQPQHF. For the CDR3, the DNA is TGTGCCAGCAGGTACAGGGAGGATCAGCCCCAGCATTTT.

This clonotype was counted ten times or more. The CDR3 is CSAPLGSVGELFF. The DNA of the CDR3 is TGCAGTGCCCCCCTAGGGTCGGTCGGGGAGCTGTTTTTT. The chain combines TRBV20-1 with TRBJ2-2; D unresolved. The CDR3 loop spans 13 amino acids. V gave up 6 bases and J gave up 7 bases, with 15 bases separating them. Germline CDR1 and CDR2: DFQATT and SNEGSKA (reference sequence).

This clonotype is medium-sized within its sample. The chain links TRBV29-1 to TRBJ2-7, with D possibly being TRBD1 (6 bases). Per the germline V gene, CDR1 is SQVTM and CDR2 is ANQGSEA. The V and J ends lost 5 bases and 4 bases respectively, with 12 bases between them. The CDR3 spans 12 residues. In DNA, the CDR3 is TGCAGCGTTACCGGGACACTATACGAGCAGTACTTC. It yields the protein CSVTGTLYEQYF.